This T cell receptor (beta chain) was observed in a study of cytomegalovirus exposure and HLA in healthy donors (dated by TCRdb to 2016 to 2017). Broadly, across the study: According to a later analysis, one platform produced both the 100 to 150 validation repertoires and the roughly 640 repertoires of the first cohort. The aim of the study was to test whether cataloging public T cell receptors could identify signatures of past pathogen exposure. In addition to the first cohort of about 650 subjects, a separate validation cohort of 100 to 150 different subjects was used. The study combined high-throughput TCR immunosequencing, statistical association of individual TCRs with disease status, and machine learning to predict cytomegalovirus infection status.

Receptors were amplified or captured by the immunoSEQ multiplex PCR assay. The source study handled its data this way. A statistical classification framework was built for diagnosing cytomegalovirus status from the catalog of TCR beta chain sequences. Sourced from immuneACCESS, this table was stored by TCRdb with only in-frame sequences that have V and J called. A share of the clones is absent; for the studies checked, an unresolved V gene accounts for under half, and the remainder has no known explanation. That table furnishes V, J and clone size, whereas the DNA furnished D and trimming. This sample lists 70,000 or so clones; about 94% were detected once. The ten largest clones add up to roughly 1% of the sample. This clone has just one count. Its specific antigen is unknown. Base quality data are lacking; no much larger clone is found one base away. Broader findings and caveats from the paper: A total of 164 TCR beta chains were listed by the study as associated with cytomegalovirus. All 120 or so repertoires were used to score co-occurrence in the validation cohort in a later analysis, because that analysis had no HLA typing for the cohort. In both the original and validation cohorts, the classifier was reported to diagnose cytomegalovirus status with high specificity and sensitivity. Of the cluster scores, approximately 95% were above 0 in a later analysis, which found that TCRs clustered in the first cohort also tended to co-occur in the 110 or so validation repertoires. While some public TCRs were present in many individuals, most TCR sequences turned up only very rarely across donors. It was suggested by the authors that the approach could potentially be generalized to other disease states and immunological phenotypes. In vitro tests confirmed that three of the cytomegalovirus-associated TCR beta chains recognize cytomegalovirus antigens.

Trimming at the junction amounts to 5 bases on V and 0 bases on J, and the germline ends lie 19 bases apart. From the germline V gene, CDR1 is KGHSH and CDR2 is LQKENI. The CDR3 has 18 amino acids, counting the end cysteine and phenylalanine. Only the CDR3 region is kept as DNA, spanning 54 bases read in frame from base 1. Donors formed part of the validation cohort, which comprised about 130 subjects and was distinct from the first cohort of 690 or so subjects. This clonotype was obtained from a woman aged 18-35 years in good health and CMV-seronegative. Recombination connected TRBV18 to TRBJ1-4; TRBD1 could be the D gene, as 6 bases match. The sample consisted of PBMCs. CDR3 region: CASSTLQGAVATNEKLFF. The nucleotide sequence is given as TGTGCCAGCTCAACACTACAGGGTGCGGTAGCAACTAATGAAAAACTGTTTTTT.